These 18 T cell receptor beta chains were sequenced from one sample in a study of blood T cell repertoires in COVID-19. Measured with immunoSEQ multiplex PCR; TCRdb has only the in-frame clones, and not every one. The sample records approximately 140,000 clones, approximately 87% being singletons. Sequenced sample: PBMCs or T cells enriched from blood (not recorded which). The receptors originated from a woman in her twenties or thirties with acute COVID-19.

The V and J genes are TRBV6-5 and TRBJ2-1; weak D call: TRBD2 (6 bases). V lost 0 bases and J 11 bases, leaving 11 bases between the germline ends. The CDR3 consists of 13 residues. CDR1 and CDR2 (germline): MNHEY, SVGAGI. CDR3 sequence reads: CASSYSWRDQQFF. CDR3 DNA sequence: TGTGCCAGCAGTTACTCGTGGCGGGACCAGCAGTTCTTC.

The chain links TRBV19 to TRBJ1-5; D gene ambiguous. This CDR3 comprises 12 residues. Trimming stripped 6 bases from V and 7 bases from J, with 10 bases between. Germline V CDR1 and CDR2: LNHDA, SQIVND (reference sequence). The CDR3 nucleotides read TGTGCCAGTAGGAGGGCAAGGCAGCCCCAGCATTTT. Its translation: CASRRARQPQHF.

The J gene is TRBJ1-5, the V gene TRBV7-9; possible D gene TRBD1, 5 bases. The CDR3 is made up of 13 amino acids. Trimming took 2 bases from V and 7 from J, leaving 9 bases between them. CDR1 and CDR2 from the germline V gene are SEHNR and FQNEAQ (reference sequence). In DNA, the CDR3 is TGTGCCAGCAGCTTAATGACAGCACAGCCCCAGCATTTT. This sequence encodes CASSLMTAQPQHF.

The CDR3 DNA follows: TGTGCCAGCAGCTTAGTTGGCAGGGGCTACGAGCAGTACTTC. Translation gives CASSLVGRGYEQYF. The chain combines TRBV7-9 with TRBJ2-7, with a weak D call TRBD1 (6 bases). Germline CDR1 SEHNR, CDR2 FQNEAQ (reference sequence). V was trimmed by 1 base and J by 3 bases, leaving 10 bases between them. This CDR3 has 14 residues.

The V gene is TRBV28, the J gene TRBJ1-6; 8 nucleotides line up with TRBD1. Germline lookup yields CDR1 MDHEN and CDR2 SYDVKM. This CDR3 has 15 residues. V shed 0 bases and J 10 bases; nucleotides not matched to a gene: 5. This CDR3 reads CASSLWTGVGSPLHF. CDR3 nucleotide sequence: TGTGCCAGCAGTTTATGGACAGGGGTTGGGTCACCCCTCCACTTT. Based on the CDR3 plus reference TRBV28 and TRBJ1-6, the full variable domain is DVKVTQSSRYLVKRTGEKVFLECVQDMDHENMFWYRQDPGLGLRLIYFSYDVKMKEKGDIPEGYSVSREKKERFSLILESASTNQTSMYLCASSLWTGVGSPLHFGNGTRLTVT.

The J gene is TRBJ1-3, the V gene TRBV18; TRBD1 is a possible D gene (6 bases). The CDR3 consists of 18 residues. Trimming removed 4 bases from V and 4 bases from J, with 23 bases in between. Per germline, CDR1 KGHSH and CDR2 LQKENI. CDR3 sequence: CASSRNRGGPSQGNTIYF. In nucleotides, the CDR3 is TGTGCCAGCTCACGTAACCGGGGGGGCCCTTCGCAAGGAAACACCATATATTTT.

The chain links TRBV19 to TRBJ2-1, with D possibly matching TRBD2 (6 bases). Germline CDR1 and CDR2: LNHDA and SQIVND (reference sequence). The CDR3 runs 15 residues. V was cut by 3 bases and J by 0 bases, with 9 bases left in between. The CDR3 nucleotides read TGTGCCAGTAGTATTAGCGGAGACTCCTACAATGAGCAGTTCTTC. It encodes CASSISGDSYNEQFF.

V is TRBV7-9 and J is TRBJ2-5; 9 nucleotides agree with TRBD2. The CDR3 length is 14 residues. The germline CDR1 and CDR2 sequences are SEHNR and FQNEAQ (reference sequence). Trimming at V came to 3 bases and at J to 7 bases, leaving 6 bases not matched to a gene. The CDR3 bases are TGTGCCAGCAGCTTGGTATCTAGCGGGATGACCCAGTACTTC. This gives the protein CASSLVSSGMTQYF.

The chain uses TRBV19 and TRBJ1-3, with unresolved D. The V end lost 4 bases, the J end lost 0 bases, and 10 bases lay between the germline ends. The CDR3 is 15 amino acids. Germline CDR1 is LNHDA and CDR2 is SQIVND (reference sequence). The CDR3: CASSTSAISGNTIYF. DNA of the CDR3: TGTGCCAGTAGTACTTCAGCGATCTCTGGAAACACCATATATTTT.

The V call is TRBV7-2, the J call TRBJ1-6; D gene ambiguous. With 3 bases removed from V and 9 bases from J, the gap between germline ends came to 12 bases. Germline CDR1 and CDR2: SGHTA and FQGNSA. There are 14 residues in the CDR3. In nucleotides, the CDR3 is TGTGCCAGCAGCTTTTCGGGTAGCAGTTCACCCCTCCACTTT. It codes for CASSFSGSSSPLHF.

The V call is TRBV29-1, the J call TRBJ2-5; D not certain. The germline gives CDR1 SQVTM, CDR2 ANQGSEA. CDR3 size: 12 residues. Trimming removed 6 bases from V and 3 bases from J, with 11 bases in between. CDR3 region: CSVRSGEETQYF. DNA for the CDR3: TGCAGCGTCCGTTCGGGTGAAGAGACCCAGTACTTC.

This rearrangement joins TRBV2 to TRBJ1-6; D gene uncertain. CDR1 SNHLY and CDR2 FYNNEI come from the germline V gene. The CDR3 length is 14 residues. Trimming removed 3 bases from V and 8 bases from J, with 11 bases in between. CDR3 region: CASSEAMLDSPLHF. As DNA, the CDR3 is TGTGCCAGCAGTGAGGCCATGTTGGATTCACCCCTCCACTTT. Variable domain in full (rest from reference TRBV2 and TRBJ1-6): EPEVTQTPSHQVTQMGQEVILRCVPISNHLYFYWYRQILGQKVEFLVSFYNNEISEKSEIFDDQFSVERPDGSNFTLKIRSTKLEDSAMYFCASSEAMLDSPLHFGNGTRLTVT.

The rearrangement joins TRBV7-8 to TRBJ2-3, with TRBD2 identical over 8 bases. CDR3 length: 15 residues. The V gene's germline CDR1 is SGHVS and CDR2 FQNEAQ. J lost 4 bases, V lost 2 bases, and 5 bases had no gene match. Here the CDR3 reads CASSLLGTSSDTQYF. Written as DNA, the CDR3 is TGTGCCAGCAGCTTATTAGGGACTAGTTCAGATACGCAGTATTTT. The entire variable domain, with the rest obtained from reference TRBV7-8 and TRBJ2-3, is as follows: GAGVSQSPRYKVAKRGQDVALRCDPISGHVSLFWYQQALGQGPEFLTYFQNEAQLDKSGLPSDRFFAERPEGSVSTLKIQRTQQEDSAVYLCASSLLGTSSDTQYFGPGTRLTVL.

The chain combines TRBV19 with TRBJ1-5; 7 bases align to TRBD1. Germline CDR1 reads LNHDA; CDR2 reads SQIVND (reference sequence). The CDR3 extends over 15 amino acids. V gave up 7 bases and J gave up 0 bases; unmatched junction bases: 6. CDR3 coding DNA: TGTGCCAGTAAATCCCAGGGGGGTAGCAATCAGCCCCAGCATTTT. Translating it yields CASKSQGGSNQPQHF.

The V and J genes are TRBV27 and TRBJ1-1; the D gene is possibly TRBD1 (5 bases). In germline, CDR1 is MNHEY, CDR2 SMNVEV (reference sequence). V dropped 5 bases and J dropped 10 bases, with 20 bases sitting between them. The length of the CDR3 is 14 residues. CDR3 sequence: CASSMTLRAVGAFF. For the CDR3, the DNA is TGTGCCAGCAGTATGACCCTCAGGGCGGTAGGAGCTTTCTTT.

This clone has just one count. This chain uses TRBV6-6 with TRBJ1-6, with 7 bases matching TRBD1. Trimming cost V 7 bases and J 14 bases; bases outside gene matches: 20. There are 16 residues in the CDR3. From germline, CDR1 is MNHNY and CDR2 SVGAGI (reference sequence). The CDR3: CASTKGAGIALEALHF. In nucleotides, the CDR3 is TGTGCCAGCACGAAGGGGGCAGGGATAGCTTTAGAGGCCCTCCACTTT.

In DNA, the CDR3 is TGCGCCAGCAGCTTGGCCCTAACACAGGGGGCGATCCACGAGCAGTACTTC. Translated: CASSLALTQGAIHEQYF. V gene TRBV5-1 combines with J gene TRBJ2-7, with 9 bases matching TRBD1. V lost 0 bases to trimming and J lost 5 bases; unmatched junction nucleotides: 12. This CDR3 spans 17 amino acids. The germline CDR1 and CDR2 sequences are SGHRS and YFSETQ.

This clone appeared a single time. J is TRBJ2-1 and V is TRBV12-3 or TRBV12-4; D might be TRBD2 (5 bases). The CDR3 has 11 amino acids. Trimming shortened V by 3 bases and J by 8 bases, and 5 bases separated the two germline ends. CDR3: CASSLGDEQFF. The CDR3 DNA is TGTGCCAGCAGTTTGGGAGATGAGCAGTTCTTC.